Listed below are T cell receptor beta chains from one sample, sequenced in a study of T cells in Graves' hyperthyroidism and ophthalmopathy. TCRdb redid the calling of the multiplex PCR reads with MiXCR, one entry per CDR3 protein. The table lists hundreds of thousands of distinct CDR3 sequences, 15% to 20% of them singletons. The specimen was blood. These receptors originate from a middle-aged man with Graves' hyperthyroidism. Both conserved end residues are part of each CDR3. Fields, in order: D gene, clone size, V gene, J gene, CDR3 DNA, CDR3 protein. D genes are given only for firm matches. Some rows mark clone size as missing; the rest say once, few, many or name a class of expanded clone.

TRBD2	many	TRBV11-2	TRBJ2-1	TGTGCCAGCAGCTTAAGCTCCGGGACTAGCGTTCTATTTGAGCAGTTCTTC	CASSLSSGTSVLFEQFF
TRBD1	many	TRBV20-1	TRBJ2-4	TGCAGTGCTAGTGGGACAGGGGACATTCAGTACTTC	CSASGTGDIQYF
NA	NA	TRBV2	TRBJ1-1	TGTGCCAGCACCCGGGACCGGGGGACTGAAGCTTTCTTT	CASTRDRGTEAFF
TRBD2	NA	TRBV6-5	TRBJ2-3	TGTGCCAGCAGTTACAGGCTAGCGGGGGGGCCAGATACGCAGTATTTT	CASSYRLAGGPDTQYF
NA	many	TRBV7-6	TRBJ1-3	TGTGCCAGCAGCTTAGGAGGGCGAAACACCATATATTTT	CASSLGGRNTIYF
TRBD1	many	TRBV12-3/TRBV12-4	TRBJ2-3	TGTGCCAGCAGTTGGGACAGGTTAAGCACAGATACGCAGTATTTT	CASSWDRLSTDTQYF
TRBD1	many	TRBV2	TRBJ2-1	TGTGCCAGTCGCCACCGGGACAGGGGAGACAATGAGCAGTTCTTC	CASRHRDRGDNEQFF
NA	NA	TRBV2	TRBJ2-2	TGTGCCAGCAGGGGTACAGGGTCATCGGGGGAGCTGTTTTTT	CASRGTGSSGELFF
TRBD2	many	TRBV11-2	TRBJ2-1	TGTGCCAGCAGCTTCAGGGGGCGGACTAGCGGGCCAAATGAGCAGTTCTTC	CASSFRGRTSGPNEQFF
NA	many	TRBV28	TRBJ1-6	TGTGCCAGCAGTAAGGCAGAGTTCGGCTATAATTCACCCCTCCACTTT	CASSKAEFGYNSPLHF
NA	NA	TRBV4-1	TRBJ2-3	TGCGCCAGCAGCCAGTATCGGATCCGGGGGAAGGGGACAGATACGCAGTATTTT	CASSQYRIRGKGTDTQYF
TRBD1	NA	TRBV6-1	TRBJ2-6	TGTGCCAGCAGCTTGACCGGGACAGATCCATCTGGGGCCAACGTCCTGACTTTC	CASSLTGTDPSGANVLTF
TRBD1	many	TRBV28	TRBJ1-4	TGTGCCAGCAGTCTCACAGGGGGCTTTGATGAAAAACTGTTTTTT	CASSLTGGFDEKLFF
TRBD2	few	TRBV2	TRBJ2-3	TGTGCCAGCAGTGAGGGGATAGCGGGGGGGCAAGATACGCAGTATTTT	CASSEGIAGGQDTQYF
NA	many	TRBV5-1	TRBJ2-3	TGCGCCAGCAGGCTTTCCGATACGCAGTATTTT	CASRLSDTQYF
TRBD1	many	TRBV12-3/TRBV12-4	TRBJ1-2	TGTGCCAGCAGTTTACCCGCGGGACAGGTGGTAGGTGGCTACACCTTC	CASSLPAGQVVGGYTF
NA	many	TRBV27	TRBJ1-2	TGTGCCAGCAGTCCTTGGCCCGAGGAGGACTATGGCTACACCTTC	CASSPWPEEDYGYTF
NA	NA	TRBV20-1	TRBJ2-7	TGCAGTGCTGAACTAGGGGGCTACGAGCAGTACTTC	CSAELGGYEQYF
NA	many	TRBV30	TRBJ2-2	TGTGCCTGGAGTCGCGGCAAAACCTACACCGGGGAGCTGTTTTTT	CAWSRGKTYTGELFF
TRBD1	NA	TRBV28	TRBJ1-5	TGTGCCAGCAGTTTATATCCACCCGGACAGGGCGAGAGGCCCCAGCATTTT	CASSLYPPGQGERPQHF
NA	many	TRBV12-3/TRBV12-4	TRBJ1-2	TGTGCCAGCAGTTTTAGGGTCCATGGCTACACCTTC	CASSFRVHGYTF
TRBD1	many	TRBV12-5	TRBJ2-7	TGTGCTAGTGGTTTATCGGGACAGGGGCACGCCGAGCAGTACTTC	CASGLSGQGHAEQYF
TRBD2	NA	TRBV7-2	TRBJ2-5	TGTGCCAGCAGCTTAGTTTTGGGCGGGGGGGCCAACGGAGAGACCCAGTACTTC	CASSLVLGGGANGETQYF
TRBD2	many	TRBV20-1	TRBJ2-2	TGCAGTGCTAGAGATTCACAGCGGGGGGCGGGCACCGGGGAGCTGTTTTTT	CSARDSQRGAGTGELFF
TRBD2	NA	TRBV28	TRBJ2-7	TGTGCCAGCAGCCCGGCGCTGACTAGCGGTACCTACGAGCAGTACTTC	CASSPALTSGTYEQYF
NA	many	TRBV7-9	TRBJ2-1	TGTGCCAGCAGCTTAAAGAAGGGGGAATTCCCCTACAATGAGCAGTTCTTC	CASSLKKGEFPYNEQFF
NA	many	TRBV6-1	TRBJ1-1	TGTGCCAGCAGTTTACGGACAGAAGCAGAAGCTTTCTTT	CASSLRTEAEAFF
NA	NA	TRBV6-1	TRBJ2-7	TGTGCCGGCAGCCACCCCATGTGGGTTGACACCTACGAGCAGTACTTC	CAGSHPMWVDTYEQYF
TRBD2	many	TRBV2	TRBJ2-7	TGTGCCAGCAGGGGACTAGCGGGGGCCCCCGAGCAGTACTTC	CASRGLAGAPEQYF
NA	NA	TRBV6-2/TRBV6-3	TRBJ1-2	TGTGCCAGCAGTTACTCCCCCTGGGCGGAGAACTATGGCTACACCTTC	CASSYSPWAENYGYTF
TRBD1	many	TRBV20-1	TRBJ1-5	TGCAGTGCTAGAGAAACCACAGGGGCCATCAATCAGCCCCAGCATTTT	CSARETTGAINQPQHF
TRBD1	few	TRBV20-1	TRBJ2-2	TGCAGTGCTCGGGGACAGGGCTTCTACACCGGGGAGCTGTTTTTT	CSARGQGFYTGELFF
TRBD2	many	TRBV10-3	TRBJ2-3	TGTGCCATCAGTGAAAAGCGGGGGGGCCCCCCAGATACGCAGTATTTT	CAISEKRGGPPDTQYF
NA	many	TRBV11-2	TRBJ2-1	TGTGCCAGCAGCTCCCTTATCGATGAGCAGTTCTTC	CASSSLIDEQFF
NA	few	TRBV29-1	TRBJ2-7	TGCAGCGTTGAAGAGACCCCCGCCGAGCAGTACTTC	CSVEETPAEQYF
NA	NA	TRBV27	TRBJ1-3	TGTGCCAGCAGTTTACGCGGGTTCGACACCATATATTTT	CASSLRGFDTIYF
NA	many	TRBV2	TRBJ2-7	TGTGCCAGCAGTGAAGGCTCAGAGTACGAGCAGTACTTC	CASSEGSEYEQYF
NA	once	TRBV7-8	TRBJ1-5	TGTGCCAGCAGCTCGGGGATCAATCAGCCCCAGCATTTT	CASSSGINQPQHF
NA	many	TRBV20-1	TRBJ2-7	TGCAGTGCTAGAGGAGACACTCTTTCCGAGCAGTACTTC	CSARGDTLSEQYF
NA	few	TRBV6-1	TRBJ1-1	TGTGCCAGCAGTGCGGAGGGGCAGTGGGGCACTGAAGCTTTCTTT	CASSAEGQWGTEAFF
TRBD1	many	TRBV6-1	TRBJ2-5	TGTGCCAGCAGTCCCACTGGACAGGGCGTCGAGACCCAGTACTTC	CASSPTGQGVETQYF